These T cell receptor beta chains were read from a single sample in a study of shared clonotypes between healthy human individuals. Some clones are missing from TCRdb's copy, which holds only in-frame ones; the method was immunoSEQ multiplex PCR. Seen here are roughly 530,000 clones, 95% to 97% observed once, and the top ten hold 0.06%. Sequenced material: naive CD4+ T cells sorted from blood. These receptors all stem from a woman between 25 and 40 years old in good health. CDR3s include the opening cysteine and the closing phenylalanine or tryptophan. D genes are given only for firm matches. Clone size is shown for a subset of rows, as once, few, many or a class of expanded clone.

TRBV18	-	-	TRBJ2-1	CASSPTNRGEQFF	TGTGCCAGCTCTCCCACCAACCGGGGTGAGCAGTTCTTC
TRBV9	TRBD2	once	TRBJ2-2	CASSVKAMGLAGVGNTGELFF	TGTGCCAGCAGCGTCAAGGCGATGGGACTAGCGGGAGTGGGAAACACCGGGGAGCTGTTTTTT
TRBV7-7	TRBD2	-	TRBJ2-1	CASSVGTSGYNEQFF	TGTGCCAGCAGCGTCGGGACTAGCGGCTACAATGAGCAGTTCTTC
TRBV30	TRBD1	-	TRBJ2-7	CAWSPNRGYEQYF	TGTGCCTGGAGCCCGAACAGGGGCTACGAGCAGTACTTC
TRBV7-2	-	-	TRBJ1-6	CASSLGLLLNSPLHF	TGTGCCAGCAGCTTAGGGCTGTTACTCAATTCACCCCTCCACTTT
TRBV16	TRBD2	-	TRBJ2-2	CASSQSYGGRATGELFF	TGTGCCAGCAGCCAATCGTATGGCGGGAGGGCCACCGGGGAGCTGTTTTTT
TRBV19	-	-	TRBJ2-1	CASSRGAPNEQFF	TGTGCCAGTAGTAGGGGGGCCCCCAATGAGCAGTTCTTC
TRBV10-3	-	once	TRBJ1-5	CAITPGQNQPQHF	TGTGCCATCACCCCGGGACAAAATCAGCCCCAGCATTTT
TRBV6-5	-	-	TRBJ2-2	CASSYSGGKNTGELFF	TGTGCCAGCAGTTACAGTGGGGGCAAGAACACCGGGGAGCTGTTTTTT
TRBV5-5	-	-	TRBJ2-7	CASSWGWGVLAYEQYF	TGTGCCAGCAGCTGGGGTTGGGGCGTACTGGCCTACGAGCAGTACTTC
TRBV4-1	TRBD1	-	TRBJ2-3	CASSQAGTGTDTQYF	TGCGCCAGCAGCCAAGCCGGGACAGGCACAGATACGCAGTATTTT
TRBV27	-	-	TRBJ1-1	CASSRRESGTEAFF	TGTGCCAGCAGTCGACGGGAAAGTGGCACTGAAGCTTTCTTT
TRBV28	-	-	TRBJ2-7	CASSPGSEGPYEQYF	TGTGCCAGCAGTCCCGGGTCGGAGGGCCCCTACGAGCAGTACTTC
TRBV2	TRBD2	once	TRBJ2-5	CASSFSGNLVETQYF	TGTGCCAGCAGTTTCAGCGGGAATCTGGTAGAGACCCAGTACTTC
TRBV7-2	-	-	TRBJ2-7	CASSPLPGALPPYEQYF	TGTGCCAGCAGCCCCCTACCCGGGGCCCTACCACCCTACGAGCAGTACTTC
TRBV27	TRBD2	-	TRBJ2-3	CASSTSGTSGIDTQYF	TGTGCCAGCAGCACTAGCGGGACTAGCGGGATAGATACGCAGTATTTT
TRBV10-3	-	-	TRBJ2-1	CAISDQGGGSYNEQFF	TGTGCCATCAGTGACCAGGGGGGAGGGTCCTACAATGAGCAGTTCTTC
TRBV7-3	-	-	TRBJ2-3	CASSFSSPDTQYF	TGTGCCAGCAGCTTCTCGTCTCCAGATACGCAGTATTTT
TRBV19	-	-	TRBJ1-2	CASSATYGYTF	TGTGCCAGTAGCGCGACCTATGGCTACACCTTC
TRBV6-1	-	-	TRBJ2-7	CASSERRTQGAHYEQYF	TGTGCCAGCAGTGAAAGGAGGACTCAAGGCGCCCACTACGAGCAGTACTTC
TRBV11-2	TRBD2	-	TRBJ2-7	CASRSAGDEQYF	TGTGCCAGCAGGTCGGCGGGGGACGAGCAGTACTTC
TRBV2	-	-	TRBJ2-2	CASHVWIGELFF	TGTGCCAGCCATGTGTGGATAGGGGAGCTGTTTTTT
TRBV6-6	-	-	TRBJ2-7	CASTGNNYEQYF	TGTGCCAGCACCGGGAATAACTACGAGCAGTACTTC
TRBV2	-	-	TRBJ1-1	CASRGTSGTEAFF	TGTGCCAGCAGGGGAACGTCGGGCACTGAAGCTTTCTTT
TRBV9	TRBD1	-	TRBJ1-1	CASSKRQGAAEAFF	TGTGCCAGCAGCAAACGACAGGGGGCGGCTGAAGCTTTCTTT
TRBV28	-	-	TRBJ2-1	CASSLSYYEQFF	TGTGCCAGCAGTTTATCATACTATGAGCAGTTCTTC
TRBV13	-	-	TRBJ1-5	CASSYRTGTSSNQPQHF	TGTGCCAGCAGCTATAGAACCGGGACATCTAGCAATCAGCCCCAGCATTTT